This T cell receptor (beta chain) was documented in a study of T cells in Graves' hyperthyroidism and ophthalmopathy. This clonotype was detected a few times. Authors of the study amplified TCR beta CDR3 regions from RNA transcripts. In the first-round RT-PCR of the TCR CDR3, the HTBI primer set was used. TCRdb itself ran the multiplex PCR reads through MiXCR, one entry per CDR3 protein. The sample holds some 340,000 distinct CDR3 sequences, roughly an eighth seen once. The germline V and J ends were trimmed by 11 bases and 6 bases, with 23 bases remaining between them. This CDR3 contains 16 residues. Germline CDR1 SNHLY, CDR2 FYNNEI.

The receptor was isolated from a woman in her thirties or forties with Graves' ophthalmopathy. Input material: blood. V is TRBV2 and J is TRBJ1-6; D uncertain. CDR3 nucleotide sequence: TGTGCCGGAGCCCCCGACCGGGGAGACTGTAATTCACCCCTCCACTTT. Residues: CAGAPDRGDCNSPLHF.